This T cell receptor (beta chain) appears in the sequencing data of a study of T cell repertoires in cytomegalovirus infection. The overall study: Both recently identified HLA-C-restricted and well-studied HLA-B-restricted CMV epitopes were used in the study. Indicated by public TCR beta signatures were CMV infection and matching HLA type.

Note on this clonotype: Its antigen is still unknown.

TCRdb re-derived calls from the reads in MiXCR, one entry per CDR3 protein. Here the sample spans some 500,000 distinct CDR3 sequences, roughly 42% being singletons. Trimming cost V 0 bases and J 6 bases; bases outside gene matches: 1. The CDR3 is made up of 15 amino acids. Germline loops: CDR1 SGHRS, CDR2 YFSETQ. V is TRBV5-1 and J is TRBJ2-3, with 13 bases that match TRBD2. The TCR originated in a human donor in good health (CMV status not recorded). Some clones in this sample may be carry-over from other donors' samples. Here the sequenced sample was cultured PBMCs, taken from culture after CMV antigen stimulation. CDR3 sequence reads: CASSLVTSGRDTQYF. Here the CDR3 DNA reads TGCGCCAGCAGCTTGGTGACTAGCGGGAGGGATACGCAGTATTTT.